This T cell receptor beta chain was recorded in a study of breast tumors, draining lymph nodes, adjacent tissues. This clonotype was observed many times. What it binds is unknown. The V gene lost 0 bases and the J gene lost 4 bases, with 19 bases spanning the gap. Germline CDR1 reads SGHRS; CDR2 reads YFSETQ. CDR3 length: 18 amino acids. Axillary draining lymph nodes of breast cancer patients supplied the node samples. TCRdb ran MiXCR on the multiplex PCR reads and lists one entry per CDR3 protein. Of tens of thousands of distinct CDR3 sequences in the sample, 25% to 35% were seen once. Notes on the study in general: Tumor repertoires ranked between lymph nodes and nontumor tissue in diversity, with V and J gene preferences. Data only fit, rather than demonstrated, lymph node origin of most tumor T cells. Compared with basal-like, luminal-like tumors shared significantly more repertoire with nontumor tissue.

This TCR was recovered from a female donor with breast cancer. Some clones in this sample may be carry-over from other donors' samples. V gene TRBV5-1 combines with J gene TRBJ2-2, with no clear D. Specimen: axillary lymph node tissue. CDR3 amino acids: CASSLDTPSTVTTGELFF. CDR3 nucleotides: TGCGCCAGCAGCTTGGACACACCGTCGACGGTAACCACCGGGGAGCTGTTTTTT.